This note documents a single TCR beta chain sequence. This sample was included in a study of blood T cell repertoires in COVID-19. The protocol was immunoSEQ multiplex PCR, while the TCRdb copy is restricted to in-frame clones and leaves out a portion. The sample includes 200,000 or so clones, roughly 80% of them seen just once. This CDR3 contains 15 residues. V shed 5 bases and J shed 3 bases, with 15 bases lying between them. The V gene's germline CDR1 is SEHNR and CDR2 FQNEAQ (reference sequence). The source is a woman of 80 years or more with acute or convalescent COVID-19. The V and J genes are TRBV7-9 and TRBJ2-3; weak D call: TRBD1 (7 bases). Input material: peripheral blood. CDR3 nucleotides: TGTGCCAGCAGCAGTACAGGGGAGGCGACAGATACGCAGTATTTT. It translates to CASSSTGEATDTQYF.